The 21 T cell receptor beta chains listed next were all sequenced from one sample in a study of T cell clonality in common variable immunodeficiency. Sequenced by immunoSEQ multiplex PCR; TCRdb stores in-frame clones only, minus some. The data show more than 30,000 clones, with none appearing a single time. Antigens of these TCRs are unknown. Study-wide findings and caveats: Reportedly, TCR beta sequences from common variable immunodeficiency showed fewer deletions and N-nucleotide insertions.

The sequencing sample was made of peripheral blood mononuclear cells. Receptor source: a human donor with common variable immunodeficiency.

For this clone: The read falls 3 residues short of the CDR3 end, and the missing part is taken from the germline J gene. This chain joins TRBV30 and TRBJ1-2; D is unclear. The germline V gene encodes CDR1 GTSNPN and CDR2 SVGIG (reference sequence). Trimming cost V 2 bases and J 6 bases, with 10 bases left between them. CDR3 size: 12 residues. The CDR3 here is CAWSRTGNGYTF. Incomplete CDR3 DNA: TGTGCCTGGAGTCGGACGGGGAATGGC. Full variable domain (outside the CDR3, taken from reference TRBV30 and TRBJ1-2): SQTIHQWPATLVQPVGSPLSLECTVEGTSNPNLYWYRQAAGRGLQLLFYSVGIGQISSEVPQNLSASRPQDRQFILSSKKLLLSDSGFYLCAWSRTGNGYTFGSGTRLTVV.

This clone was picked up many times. The CDR3 sequence: CASIEAEVYGYTF. The part of the CDR3 DNA that was read is TGTGCCAGCATTGAGGCGGAGGTCTATGGC. This chain uses TRBV7-9 with TRBJ1-2; D remains unclear. The sequence runs out 3 residues before the end of the CDR3; the remainder is reconstructed from the germline J gene. V was shortened by 7 bases and J by 4 bases, with 13 bases between the two germline ends. The germline V gene encodes CDR1 SEHNR and CDR2 FQNEAQ (reference sequence). The CDR3 sequence is 13 residues long.

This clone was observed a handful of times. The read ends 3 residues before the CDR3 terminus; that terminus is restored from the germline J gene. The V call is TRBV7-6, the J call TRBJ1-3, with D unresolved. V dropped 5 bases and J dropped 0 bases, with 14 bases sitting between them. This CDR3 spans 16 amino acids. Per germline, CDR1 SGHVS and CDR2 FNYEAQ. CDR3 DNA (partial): TGTGCCAGCAGCCCTTACAGCTACTCCTCTGGAAACACC. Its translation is CASSPYSYSSGNT. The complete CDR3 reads CASSPYSYSSGNTIYF. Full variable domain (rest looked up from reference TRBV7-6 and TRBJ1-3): GAGVSQSPRYKVTKRGQDVALRCDPISGHVSLYWYRQALGQGPEFLTYFNYEAQQDKSGLPNDRFSAERPEGSISTLTIQRTEQRDSAMYRCASSPYSYSSGNTIYFGEGSWLTVV.

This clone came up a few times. The CDR3 loop reads CASSIKGEAFF. Incomplete CDR3 DNA: TGTGCCAGTAGTATTAAGGGTGAA. The V gene is TRBV19, the J gene TRBJ1-1; D is unclear. Coverage ceases 3 residues before the CDR3 finishes, and the germline J gene fills in the end. Germline loops: CDR1 LNHDA, CDR2 SQIVND (reference sequence). The V end was cut by 3 bases, the J end by 7 bases, with 6 bases between. This CDR3 spans 11 amino acids.

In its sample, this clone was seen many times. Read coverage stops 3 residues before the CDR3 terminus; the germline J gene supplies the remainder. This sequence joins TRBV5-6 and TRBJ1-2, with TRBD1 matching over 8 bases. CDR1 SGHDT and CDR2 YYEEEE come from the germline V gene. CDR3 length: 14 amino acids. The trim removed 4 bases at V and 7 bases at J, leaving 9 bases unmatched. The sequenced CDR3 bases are TGTGCCAGCAGCCCGGGGACAGGTCTGGTTGGC. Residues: CASSPGTGLVG. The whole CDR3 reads CASSPGTGLVGYTF.

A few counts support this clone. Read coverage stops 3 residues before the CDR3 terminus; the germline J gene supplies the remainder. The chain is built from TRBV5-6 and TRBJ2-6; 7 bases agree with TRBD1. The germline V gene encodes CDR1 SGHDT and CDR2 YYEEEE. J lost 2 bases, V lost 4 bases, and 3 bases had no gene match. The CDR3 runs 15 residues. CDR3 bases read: TGTGCCAGCAGCCAGACAGGGACTGGGGCCAACGTC. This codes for CASSQTGTGANV. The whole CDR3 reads CASSQTGTGANVLTF.

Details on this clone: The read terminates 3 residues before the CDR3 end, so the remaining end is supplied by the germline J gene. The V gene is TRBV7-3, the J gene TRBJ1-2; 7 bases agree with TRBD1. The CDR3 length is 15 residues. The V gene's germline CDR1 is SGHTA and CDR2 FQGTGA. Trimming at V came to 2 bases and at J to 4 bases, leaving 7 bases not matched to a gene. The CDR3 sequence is CASSLAYRGGYGYTF. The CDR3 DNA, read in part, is TGTGCCAGCAGCTTAGCTTACAGGGGCGGCTATGGC.

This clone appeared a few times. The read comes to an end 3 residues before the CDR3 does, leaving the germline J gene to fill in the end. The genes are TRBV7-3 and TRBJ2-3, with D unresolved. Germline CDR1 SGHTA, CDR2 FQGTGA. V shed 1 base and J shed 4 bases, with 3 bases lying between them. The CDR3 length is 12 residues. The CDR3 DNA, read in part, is TGTGCCAGCAGCTTAAGCGCAGATACG. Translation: CASSLSADT. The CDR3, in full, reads CASSLSADTQYF. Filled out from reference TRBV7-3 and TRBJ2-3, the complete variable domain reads GAGVSQTPSNKVTEKGKYVELRCDPISGHTALYWYRQSLGQGPEFLIYFQGTGAADDSGLPNDRFFAVRPEGSVSTLKIQRTERGDSAVYLCASSLSADTQYFGPGTRLTVL.

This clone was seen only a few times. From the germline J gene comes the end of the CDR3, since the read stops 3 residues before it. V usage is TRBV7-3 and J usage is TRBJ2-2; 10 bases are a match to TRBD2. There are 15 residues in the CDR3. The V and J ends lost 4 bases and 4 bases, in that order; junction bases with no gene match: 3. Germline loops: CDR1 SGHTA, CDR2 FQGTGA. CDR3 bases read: TGTGCCAGCAGCTCCGGGACTAGCGCCACCGGGGAG. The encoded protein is CASSSGTSATGE. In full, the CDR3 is CASSSGTSATGELFF. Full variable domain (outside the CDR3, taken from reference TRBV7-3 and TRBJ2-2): GAGVSQTPSNKVTEKGKYVELRCDPISGHTALYWYRQSLGQGPEFLIYFQGTGAADDSGLPNDRFFAVRPEGSVSTLKIQRTERGDSAVYLCASSSGTSATGELFFGEGSRLTVL.

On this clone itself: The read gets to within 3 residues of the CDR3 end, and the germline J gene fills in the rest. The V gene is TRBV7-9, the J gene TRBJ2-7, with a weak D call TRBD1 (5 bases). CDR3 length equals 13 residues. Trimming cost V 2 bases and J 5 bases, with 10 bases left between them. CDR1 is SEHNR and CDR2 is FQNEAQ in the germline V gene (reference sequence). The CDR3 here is CASSLPRVNEQYF. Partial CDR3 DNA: TGTGCCAGCAGCTTACCCAGGGTGAACGAG.

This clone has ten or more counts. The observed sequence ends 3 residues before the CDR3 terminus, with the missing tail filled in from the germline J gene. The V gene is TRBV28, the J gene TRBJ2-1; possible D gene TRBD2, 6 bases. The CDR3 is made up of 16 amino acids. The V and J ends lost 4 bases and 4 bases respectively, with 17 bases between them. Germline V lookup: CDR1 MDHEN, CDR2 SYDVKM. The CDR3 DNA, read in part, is TGTGCCAGCAGTTCATTCTTAGCGGAATTTTACAATGAG. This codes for CASSSFLAEFYNE. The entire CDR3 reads CASSSFLAEFYNEQFF.

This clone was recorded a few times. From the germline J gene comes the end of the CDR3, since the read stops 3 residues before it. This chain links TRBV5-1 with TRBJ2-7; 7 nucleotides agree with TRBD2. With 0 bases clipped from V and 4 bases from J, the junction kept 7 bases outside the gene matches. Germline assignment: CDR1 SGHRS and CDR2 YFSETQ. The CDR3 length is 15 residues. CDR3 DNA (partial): TGCGCCAGCAGCTTGGAGACTAGCCCGAGATACGAG. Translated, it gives CASSLETSPRYE. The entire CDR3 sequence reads CASSLETSPRYEQYF.

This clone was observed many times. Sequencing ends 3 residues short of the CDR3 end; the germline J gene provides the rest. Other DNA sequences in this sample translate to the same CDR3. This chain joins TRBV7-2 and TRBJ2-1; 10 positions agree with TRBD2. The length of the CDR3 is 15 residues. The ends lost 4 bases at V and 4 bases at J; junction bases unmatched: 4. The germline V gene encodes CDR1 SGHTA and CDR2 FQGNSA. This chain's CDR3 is CASSYGLADYNEQFF. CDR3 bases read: TGTGCCAGCAGCTACGGACTAGCGGATTACAATGAG.

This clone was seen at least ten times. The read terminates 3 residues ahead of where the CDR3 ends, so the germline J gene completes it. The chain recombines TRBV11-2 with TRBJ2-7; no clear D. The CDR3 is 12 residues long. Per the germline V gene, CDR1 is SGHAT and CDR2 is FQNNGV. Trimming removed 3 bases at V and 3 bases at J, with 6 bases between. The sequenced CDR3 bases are TGTGCCAGCAGCTTGGCCTTCTACGAG. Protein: CASSLAFYE. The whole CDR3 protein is CASSLAFYEQYF. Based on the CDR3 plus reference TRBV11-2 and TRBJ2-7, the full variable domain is EAGVAQSPRYKIIEKRQSVAFWCNPISGHATLYWYQQILGQGPKLLIQFQNNGVVDDSQLPKDRFSAERLKGVDSTLKIQPAKLEDSAVYLCASSLAFYEQYFGPGTRLTVT.

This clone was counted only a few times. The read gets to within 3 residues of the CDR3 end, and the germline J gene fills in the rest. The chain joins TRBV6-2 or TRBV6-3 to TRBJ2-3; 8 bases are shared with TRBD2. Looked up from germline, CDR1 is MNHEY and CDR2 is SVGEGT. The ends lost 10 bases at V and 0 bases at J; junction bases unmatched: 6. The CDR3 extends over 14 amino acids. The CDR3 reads CATETSASTDTQYF. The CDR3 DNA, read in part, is TGTGCCACCGAGACTAGCGCGAGCACAGATACG.

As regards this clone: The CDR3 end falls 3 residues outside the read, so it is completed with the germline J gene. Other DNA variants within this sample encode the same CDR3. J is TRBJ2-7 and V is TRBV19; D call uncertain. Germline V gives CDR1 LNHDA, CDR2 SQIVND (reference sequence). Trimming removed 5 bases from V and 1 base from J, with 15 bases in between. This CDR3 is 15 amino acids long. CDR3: CASSASAGLSYEQYF. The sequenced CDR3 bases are TGTGCCAGTAGTGCTTCGGCAGGCCTGTCCTACGAG.

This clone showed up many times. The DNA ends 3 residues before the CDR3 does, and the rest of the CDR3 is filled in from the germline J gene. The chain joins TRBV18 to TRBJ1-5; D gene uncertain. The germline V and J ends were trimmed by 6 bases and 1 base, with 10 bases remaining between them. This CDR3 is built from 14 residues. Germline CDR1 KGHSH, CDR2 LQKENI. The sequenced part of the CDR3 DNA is TGTGCCAGCTCCGGCGGGAACAGCAATCAGCCC. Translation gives CASSGGNSNQP. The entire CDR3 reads CASSGGNSNQPQHF.

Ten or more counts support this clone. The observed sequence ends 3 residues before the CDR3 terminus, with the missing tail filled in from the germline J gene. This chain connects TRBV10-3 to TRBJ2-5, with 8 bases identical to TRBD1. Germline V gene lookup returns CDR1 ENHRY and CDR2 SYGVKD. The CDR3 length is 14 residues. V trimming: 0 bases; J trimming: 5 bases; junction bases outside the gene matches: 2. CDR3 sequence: CAISESGDRETQYF. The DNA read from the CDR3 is TGTGCCATCAGTGAGTCCGGGGACAGGGAGACC.

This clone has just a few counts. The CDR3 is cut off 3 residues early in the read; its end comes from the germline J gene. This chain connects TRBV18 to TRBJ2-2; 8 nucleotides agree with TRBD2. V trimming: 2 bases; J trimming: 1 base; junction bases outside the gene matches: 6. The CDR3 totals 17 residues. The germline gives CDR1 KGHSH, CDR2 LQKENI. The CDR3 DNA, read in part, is TGTGCCAGCTCACCATTCGGGCTAGCGGGGAACACCGGGGAG. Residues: CASSPFGLAGNTGE. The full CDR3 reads CASSPFGLAGNTGELFF.

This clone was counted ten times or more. CDR3 region: CAISGQKNQPQHF. The sequenced CDR3 bases are TGTGCCATCAGTGGGCAGAAAAATCAGCCC. The gene calls are TRBV10-3 and TRBJ1-5, with D uncertain. The CDR3 end falls 3 residues outside the read, so it is completed with the germline J gene. Trimming removed 4 bases from V and 4 bases from J, with 8 bases in between. From germline, CDR1 is ENHRY and CDR2 SYGVKD. The CDR3 totals 13 residues.

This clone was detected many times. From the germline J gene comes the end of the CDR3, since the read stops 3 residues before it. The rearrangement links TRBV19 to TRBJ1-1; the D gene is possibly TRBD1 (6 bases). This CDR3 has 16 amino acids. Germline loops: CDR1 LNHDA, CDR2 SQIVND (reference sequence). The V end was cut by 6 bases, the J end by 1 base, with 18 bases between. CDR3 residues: CASSLRGTGTNTEAFF. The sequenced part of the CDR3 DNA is TGTGCCAGTAGCCTCCGCGGAACAGGGACGAACACTGAA.